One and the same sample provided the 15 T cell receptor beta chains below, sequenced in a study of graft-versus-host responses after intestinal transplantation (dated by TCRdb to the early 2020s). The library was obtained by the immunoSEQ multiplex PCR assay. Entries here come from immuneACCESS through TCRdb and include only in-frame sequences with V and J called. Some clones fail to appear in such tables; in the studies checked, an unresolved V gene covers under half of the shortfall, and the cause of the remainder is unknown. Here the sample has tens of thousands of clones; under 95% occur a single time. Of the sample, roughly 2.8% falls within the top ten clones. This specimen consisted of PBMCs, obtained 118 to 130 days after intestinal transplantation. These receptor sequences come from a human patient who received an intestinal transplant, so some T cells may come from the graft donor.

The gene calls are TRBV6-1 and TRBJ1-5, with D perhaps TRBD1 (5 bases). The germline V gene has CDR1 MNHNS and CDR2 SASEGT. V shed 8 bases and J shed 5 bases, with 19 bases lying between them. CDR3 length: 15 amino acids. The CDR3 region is CASVRGGWGDQPQHF. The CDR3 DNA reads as TGTGCCAGCGTCCGTGGGGGGTGGGGAGATCAGCCCCAGCATTTT.

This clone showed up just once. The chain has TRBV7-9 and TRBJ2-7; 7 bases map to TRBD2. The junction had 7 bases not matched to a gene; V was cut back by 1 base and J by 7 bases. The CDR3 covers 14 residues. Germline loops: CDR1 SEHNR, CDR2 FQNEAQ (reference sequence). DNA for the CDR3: TGTGCCAGCAGCTTAGGCGGGAGTCTGGAAGAGCAGTACTTC. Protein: CASSLGGSLEEQYF. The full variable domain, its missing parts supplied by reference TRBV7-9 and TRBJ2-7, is DTGVSQNPRHKITKRGQNVTFRCDPISEHNRLYWYRQTLGQGPEFLTYFQNEAQLEKSRLLSDRFSAERPKGSFSTLEIQRTEQGDSAMYLCASSLGGSLEEQYFGPGTRLTVT.

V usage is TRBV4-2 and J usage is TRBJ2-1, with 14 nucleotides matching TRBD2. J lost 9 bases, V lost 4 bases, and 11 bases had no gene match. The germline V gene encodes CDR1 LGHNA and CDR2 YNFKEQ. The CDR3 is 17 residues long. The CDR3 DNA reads TGTGCCAGCAGCCGATTCGGGACTAGCGGGAGCGGAGGTGAGCAGTTCTTC. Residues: CASSRFGTSGSGGEQFF.

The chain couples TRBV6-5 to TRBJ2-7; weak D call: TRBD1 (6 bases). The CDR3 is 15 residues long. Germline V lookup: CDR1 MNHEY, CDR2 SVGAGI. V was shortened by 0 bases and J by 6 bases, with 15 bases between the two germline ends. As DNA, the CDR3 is TGTGCCAGCAGTTACTCGTTTTGGGGGCTCTCCGAGCAGTACTTC. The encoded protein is CASSYSFWGLSEQYF.

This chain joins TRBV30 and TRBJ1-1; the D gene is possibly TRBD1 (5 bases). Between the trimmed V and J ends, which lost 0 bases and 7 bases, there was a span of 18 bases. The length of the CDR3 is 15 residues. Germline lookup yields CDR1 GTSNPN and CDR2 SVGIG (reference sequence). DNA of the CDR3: TGTGCCTGGAGTGTACGCGGAGGGGCGTTCCGTGAAGCTTTCTTT. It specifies CAWSVRGGAFREAFF.

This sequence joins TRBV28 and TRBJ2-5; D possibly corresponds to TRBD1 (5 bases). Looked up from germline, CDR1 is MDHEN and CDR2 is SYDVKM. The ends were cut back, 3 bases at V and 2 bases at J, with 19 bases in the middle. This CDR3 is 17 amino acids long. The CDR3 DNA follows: TGTGCCAGCAGTTTGGAAAGGAAGGACACGAAACAAGAGACCCAGTACTTC. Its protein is CASSLERKDTKQETQYF. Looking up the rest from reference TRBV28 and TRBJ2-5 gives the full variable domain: DVKVTQSSRYLVKRTGEKVFLECVQDMDHENMFWYRQDPGLGLRLIYFSYDVKMKEKGDIPEGYSVSREKKERFSLILESASTNQTSMYLCASSLERKDTKQETQYFGPGTRLLVL.

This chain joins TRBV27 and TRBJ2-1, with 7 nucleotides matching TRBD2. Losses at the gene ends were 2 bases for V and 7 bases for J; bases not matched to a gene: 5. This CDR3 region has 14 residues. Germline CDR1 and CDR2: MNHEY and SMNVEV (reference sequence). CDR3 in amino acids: CASSLGGRGNEQFF. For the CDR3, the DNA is TGTGCCAGCAGTTTAGGCGGGAGAGGGAATGAGCAGTTCTTC.

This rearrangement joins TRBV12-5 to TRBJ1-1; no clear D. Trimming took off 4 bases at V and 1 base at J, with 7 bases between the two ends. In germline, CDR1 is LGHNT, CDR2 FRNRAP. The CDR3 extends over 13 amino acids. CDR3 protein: CASGSEENTEAFF. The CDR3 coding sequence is TGTGCTAGTGGTTCAGAGGAGAACACTGAAGCTTTCTTT.

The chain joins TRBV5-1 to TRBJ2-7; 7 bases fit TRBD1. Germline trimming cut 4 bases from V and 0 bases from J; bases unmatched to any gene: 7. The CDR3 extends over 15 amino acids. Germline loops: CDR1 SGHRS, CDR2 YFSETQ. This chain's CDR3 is CASSLVDRYSYEQYF. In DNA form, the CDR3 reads TGCGCCAGCAGCCTGGTGGACAGGTACTCCTACGAGCAGTACTTC.

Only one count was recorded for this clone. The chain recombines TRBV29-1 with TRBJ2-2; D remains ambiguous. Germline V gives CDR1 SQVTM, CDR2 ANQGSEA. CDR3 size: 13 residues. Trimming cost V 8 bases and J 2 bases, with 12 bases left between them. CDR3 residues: CSFSADNTGELFF. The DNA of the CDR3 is TGCAGCTTCAGCGCAGACAACACCGGGGAGCTGTTTTTT.

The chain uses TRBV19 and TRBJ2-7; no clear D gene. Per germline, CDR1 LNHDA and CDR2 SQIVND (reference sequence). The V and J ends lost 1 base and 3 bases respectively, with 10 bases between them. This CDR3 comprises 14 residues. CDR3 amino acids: CASSIAARGYEQYF. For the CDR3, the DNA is TGTGCCAGTAGTATAGCGGCACGCGGCTACGAGCAGTACTTC.

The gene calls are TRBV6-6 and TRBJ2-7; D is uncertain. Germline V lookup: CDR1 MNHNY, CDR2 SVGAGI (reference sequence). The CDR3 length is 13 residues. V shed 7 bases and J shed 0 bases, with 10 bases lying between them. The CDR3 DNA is TGTGCCAGCACGAGGACGAGCTCCTACGAGCAGTACTTC. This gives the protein CASTRTSSYEQYF.

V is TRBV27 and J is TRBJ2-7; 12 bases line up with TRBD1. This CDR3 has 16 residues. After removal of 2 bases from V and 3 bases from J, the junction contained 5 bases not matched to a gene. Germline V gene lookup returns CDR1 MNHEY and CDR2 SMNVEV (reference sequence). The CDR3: CASSLGTGGRGYEQYF. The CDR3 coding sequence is TGTGCCAGCAGTTTAGGGACAGGGGGCAGGGGCTACGAGCAGTACTTC.

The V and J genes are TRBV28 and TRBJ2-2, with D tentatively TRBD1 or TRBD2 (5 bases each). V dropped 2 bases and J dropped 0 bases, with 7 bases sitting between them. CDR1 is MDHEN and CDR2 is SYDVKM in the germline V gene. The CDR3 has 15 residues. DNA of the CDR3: TGTGCCAGCAGTTTAGGGGGTACGAACACCGGGGAGCTGTTTTTT. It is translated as CASSLGGTNTGELFF.

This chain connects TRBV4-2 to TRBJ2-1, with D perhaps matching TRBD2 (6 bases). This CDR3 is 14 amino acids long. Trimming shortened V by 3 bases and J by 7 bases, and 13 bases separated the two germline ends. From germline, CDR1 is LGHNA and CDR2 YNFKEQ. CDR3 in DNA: TGTGCCAGCAGCCAGCCGGGTGGAGGGAATGAGCAGTTCTTC. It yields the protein CASSQPGGGNEQFF.